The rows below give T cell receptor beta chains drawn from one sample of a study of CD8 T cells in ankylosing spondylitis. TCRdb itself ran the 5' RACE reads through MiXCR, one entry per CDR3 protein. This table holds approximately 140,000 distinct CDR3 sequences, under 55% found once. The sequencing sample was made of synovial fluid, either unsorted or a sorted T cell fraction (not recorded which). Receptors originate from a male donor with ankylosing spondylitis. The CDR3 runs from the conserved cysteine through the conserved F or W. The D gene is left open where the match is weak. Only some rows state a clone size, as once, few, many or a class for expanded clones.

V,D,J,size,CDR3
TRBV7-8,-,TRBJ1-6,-,CASSLAFRGSRNSPLHF
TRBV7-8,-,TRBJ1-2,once,CASSLSRGKGYTF
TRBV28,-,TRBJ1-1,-,CASTLSGRGTEAFF
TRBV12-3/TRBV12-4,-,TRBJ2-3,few,CARPGPSDTQYF
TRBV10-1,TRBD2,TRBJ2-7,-,CASTGLAGDPYEQYF
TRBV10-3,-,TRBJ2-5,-,CAIRGAPTETQYF
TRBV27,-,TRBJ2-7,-,CASSPPGKRWKYEQYF
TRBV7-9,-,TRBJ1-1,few,CASSSRTDEAFF
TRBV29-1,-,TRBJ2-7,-,CSALWSGPSYEQYF
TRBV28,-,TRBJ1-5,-,CASSPIYEHGNQPQHF
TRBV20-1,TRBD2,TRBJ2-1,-,CSAPTSLMVLNEQFF
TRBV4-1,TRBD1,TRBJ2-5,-,CASSQGGQGQTQYF
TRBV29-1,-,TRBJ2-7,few,CSVAGWIAHQAAYEQYF
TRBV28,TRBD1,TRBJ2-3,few,CASSPTTGAITDTQYF
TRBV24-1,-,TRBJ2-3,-,CATSDSAGGIPLAQYF
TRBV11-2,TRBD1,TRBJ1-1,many,CASSHLGTGTVFDTEAFF
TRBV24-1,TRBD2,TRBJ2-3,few,CATSKGPSGGVVGDTQYF
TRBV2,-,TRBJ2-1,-,CASSDKWIHNEQFF
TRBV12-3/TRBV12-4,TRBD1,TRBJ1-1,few,CASSFSGGTEAFF
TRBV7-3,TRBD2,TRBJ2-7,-,CASSLTGGLPSEQYF
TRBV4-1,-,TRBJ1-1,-,CASSQVSSLNTEAFF
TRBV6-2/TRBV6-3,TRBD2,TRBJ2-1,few,CASGTNSGSSYNEQFF
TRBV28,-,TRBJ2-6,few,CASSFWGSPHSGANVLTF
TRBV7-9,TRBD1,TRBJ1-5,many,CASSLTGDQPQHF
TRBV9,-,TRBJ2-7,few,CASSVLRSYEQYF
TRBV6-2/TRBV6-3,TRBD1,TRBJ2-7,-,CASSYGTGPYEQYF
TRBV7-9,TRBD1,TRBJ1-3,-,CASSPRDRGSGNTIYF
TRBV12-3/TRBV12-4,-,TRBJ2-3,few,CASSLDVPHGWPPYTDTQYF
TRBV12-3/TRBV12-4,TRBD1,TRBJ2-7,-,CASSRQGGYYEQYF
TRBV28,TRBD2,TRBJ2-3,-,CASSLKTSGSTDTQYF
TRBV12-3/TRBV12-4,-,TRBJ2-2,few,CASTTPGHPHTGELFF
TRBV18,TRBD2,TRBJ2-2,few,CASSPTSGGQNTGELFF
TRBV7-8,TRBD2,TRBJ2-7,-,CASSLVGPVPGLGHYKQYF
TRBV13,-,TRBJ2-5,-,CASSLKGTAKETQYF
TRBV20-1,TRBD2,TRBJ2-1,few,CSAPGGALYNEQFF
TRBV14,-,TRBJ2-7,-,CASSQGPGGLTYEQYF
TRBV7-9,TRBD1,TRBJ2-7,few,CASSFFQGAYEQYF
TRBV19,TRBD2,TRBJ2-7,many,CASSLQAGGSEQYF
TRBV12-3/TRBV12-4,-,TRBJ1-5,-,CASSRKGHYSNQPQHF
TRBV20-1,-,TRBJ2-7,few,CSARLRREQYF
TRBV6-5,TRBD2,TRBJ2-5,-,CASSYSELAGETQYF
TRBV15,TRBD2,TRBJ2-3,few,CATSREAGGPSDTQYF
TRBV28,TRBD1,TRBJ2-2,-,CASSSRTGENTGELFF
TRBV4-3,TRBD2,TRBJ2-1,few,CASSQSRTSGAYNEQFF
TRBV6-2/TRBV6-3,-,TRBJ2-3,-,CASSSSLWDTQYF
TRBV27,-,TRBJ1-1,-,CASSLAGRNTEAFF
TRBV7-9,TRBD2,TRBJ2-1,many,CASSPGPGGYNEQFF
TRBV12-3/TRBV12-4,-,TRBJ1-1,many,CASSPGQLNTEAFF
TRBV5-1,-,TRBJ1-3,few,CASSLVPRGNTIYF
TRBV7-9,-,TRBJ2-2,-,CASSLVRPGELFF
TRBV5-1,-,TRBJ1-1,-,CASGGDPRVHTEAFF